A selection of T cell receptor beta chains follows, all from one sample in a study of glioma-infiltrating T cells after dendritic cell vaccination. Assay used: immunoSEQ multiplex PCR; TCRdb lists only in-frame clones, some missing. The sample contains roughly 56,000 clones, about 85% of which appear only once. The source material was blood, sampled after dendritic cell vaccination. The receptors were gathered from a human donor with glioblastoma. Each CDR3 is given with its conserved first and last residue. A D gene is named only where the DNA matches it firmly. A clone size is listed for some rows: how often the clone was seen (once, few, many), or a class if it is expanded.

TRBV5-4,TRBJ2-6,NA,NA,TGTGCCAGCAGCTCGACTGCCCTCTCTGGGGCCAACGTCCTGACTTTC,CASSSTALSGANVLTF
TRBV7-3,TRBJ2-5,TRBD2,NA,TGTGCCAGCAGCTTAAGGGCGGGGGGGCAAGAGACCCAGTACTTC,CASSLRAGGQETQYF
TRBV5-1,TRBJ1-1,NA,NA,TGCGCCAGCACCCTGGGGGCAGGGGATATGAACACTGAAGCTTTCTTT,CASTLGAGDMNTEAFF
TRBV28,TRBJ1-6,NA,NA,TGTGCCAGCAGTTTAGGAATCGGAGGGGATTATAATTCACCCCTCCACTTT,CASSLGIGGDYNSPLHF
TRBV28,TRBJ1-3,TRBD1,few,TGTGCCAGCAGCTCTACAGGGGGCGGGATAAGCACCATATATTTT,CASSSTGGGISTIYF
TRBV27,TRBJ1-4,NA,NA,TGTGCCAGCAGCCCATTCGCCGGGACATTTGGTGAAAAACTGTTTTTT,CASSPFAGTFGEKLFF
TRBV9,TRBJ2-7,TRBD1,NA,TGTGCCAGCAGCGCCGGGACAGGTTTGGAGCAGTACTTC,CASSAGTGLEQYF
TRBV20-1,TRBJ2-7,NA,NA,TGCAGTGCAGGGGTTAACGAGCAGTACTTC,CSAGVNEQYF
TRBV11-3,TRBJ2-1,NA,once,TGTGCCAGCAGCCTCCGGACGGGGAACAATGAGCAGTTCTTC,CASSLRTGNNEQFF
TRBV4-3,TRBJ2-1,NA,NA,TGCGCCAGCAGCCAGAGTGGCGGGGGCCGGGAGCAGTTCTTC,CASSQSGGGREQFF
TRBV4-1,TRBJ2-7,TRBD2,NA,TGCGCCAGCAGCCCAGGACTAGCGGGGACCTACGAGCAGTACTTC,CASSPGLAGTYEQYF
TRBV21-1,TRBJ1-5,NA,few,TGTGCCAGCCAGGGGTTTAGCAATCAGCCCCAGCATTTT,CASQGFSNQPQHF
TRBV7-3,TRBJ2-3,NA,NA,TGTGCCAGCAGCGGAGGGGACGGGGGACCCACAGATACGCAGTATTTT,CASSGGDGGPTDTQYF
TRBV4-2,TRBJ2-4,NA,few,TGTGCCAGCAGCCAAGAGGTAGGGGGGGTTGACGCCAAAAACATTCAGTACTTC,CASSQEVGGVDAKNIQYF
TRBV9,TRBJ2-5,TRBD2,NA,TGTGCCAGCAGCGGCGGGGGTCCGAGAGAGACCCAGTACTTC,CASSGGGPRETQYF
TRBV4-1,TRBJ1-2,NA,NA,TGCGCCAGCAGCCAAGACACAGGGAGTGTTGGCTACACCTTC,CASSQDTGSVGYTF
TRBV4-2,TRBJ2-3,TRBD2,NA,TGTGCCAGCAGCCAAGATCGCGACCCGGGACTAGCGGGGGAGAACACAGATACGCAGTATTTT,CASSQDRDPGLAGENTDTQYF
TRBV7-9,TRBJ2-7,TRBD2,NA,TGTGCCAGCAGCCCCCCCCTGGGACTAGCGCCGGCGGAGGGGTACGAGCAGTACTTC,CASSPPLGLAPAEGYEQYF
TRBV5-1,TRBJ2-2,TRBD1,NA,TGCGCCAGCAGCTCTGGAGGGACAGGGGTCGGCGGGGAGCTGTTTTTT,CASSSGGTGVGGELFF
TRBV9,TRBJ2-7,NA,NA,TGTGCCAGCAGCGTAGAAGGGACTCGCGAGCAGTACTTC,CASSVEGTREQYF